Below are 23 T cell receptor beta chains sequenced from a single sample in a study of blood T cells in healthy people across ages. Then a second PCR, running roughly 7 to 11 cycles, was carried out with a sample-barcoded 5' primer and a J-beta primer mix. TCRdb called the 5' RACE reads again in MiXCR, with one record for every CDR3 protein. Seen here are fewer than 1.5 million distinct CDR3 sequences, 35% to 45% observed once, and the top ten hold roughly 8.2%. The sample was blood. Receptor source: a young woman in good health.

The CDR3 nucleotides are TGTGCCATCAGCCGGGACGGGGCCATGGATCAAGAGCAGTTCTTC. Translation gives CAISRDGAMDQEQFF. The V call is TRBV10-3, the J call TRBJ2-1, with D perhaps assigned TRBD1 or TRBD2 (5 bases each). The CDR3 is 15 amino acids. Germline loops: CDR1 ENHRY, CDR2 SYGVKD. Trimming removed 6 bases from V and 10 bases from J, with 22 bases in between.

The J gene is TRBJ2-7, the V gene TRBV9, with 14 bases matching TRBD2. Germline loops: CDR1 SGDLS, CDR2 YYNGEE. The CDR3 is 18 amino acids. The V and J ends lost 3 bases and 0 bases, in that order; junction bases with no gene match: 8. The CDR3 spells CASSAGGLAGVNSYEQYF. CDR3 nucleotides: TGTGCCAGCAGCGCGGGGGGACTAGCGGGGGTCAACTCCTACGAGCAGTACTTC.

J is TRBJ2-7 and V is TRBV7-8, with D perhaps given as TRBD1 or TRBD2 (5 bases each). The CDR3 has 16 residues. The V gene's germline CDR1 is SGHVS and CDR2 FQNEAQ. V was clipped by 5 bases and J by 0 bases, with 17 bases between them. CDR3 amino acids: CASSPWGSQGSYEQYF. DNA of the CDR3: TGTGCCAGCAGCCCCTGGGGGAGCCAGGGCTCCTACGAGCAGTACTTC.

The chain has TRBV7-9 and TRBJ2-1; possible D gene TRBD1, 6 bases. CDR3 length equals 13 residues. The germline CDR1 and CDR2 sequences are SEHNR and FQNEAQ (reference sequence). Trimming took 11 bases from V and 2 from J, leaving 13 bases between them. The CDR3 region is CARKGGTYNEQFF. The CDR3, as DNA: TGTGCCCGCAAAGGGGGTACCTACAATGAGCAGTTCTTC.

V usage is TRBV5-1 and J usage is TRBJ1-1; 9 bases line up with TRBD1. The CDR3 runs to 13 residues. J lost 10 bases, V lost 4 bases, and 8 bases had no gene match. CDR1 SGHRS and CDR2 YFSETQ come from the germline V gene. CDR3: CASSPGQGLRAFF. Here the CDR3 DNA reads TGCGCCAGCAGCCCGGGACAGGGATTGAGAGCTTTCTTT.

CDR3 sequence: CASSHATTGWSGELFF. CDR3 DNA: TGTGCCAGCAGTCACGCCACAACTGGGTGGAGCGGGGAGCTGTTTTTT. The rearrangement joins TRBV6-6 to TRBJ2-2; D remains ambiguous. This CDR3 is 16 amino acids long. The germline CDR1 and CDR2 sequences are MNHNY and SVGAGI (reference sequence). V was shortened by 5 bases and J by 7 bases, with 20 bases between the two germline ends.

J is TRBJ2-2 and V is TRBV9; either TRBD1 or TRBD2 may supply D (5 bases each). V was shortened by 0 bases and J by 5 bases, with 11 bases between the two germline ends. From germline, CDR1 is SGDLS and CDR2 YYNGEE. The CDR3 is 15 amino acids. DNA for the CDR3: TGTGCCAGCAGCGTAGAACTGGGGGAAACCGGGGAGCTGTTTTTT. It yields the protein CASSVELGETGELFF. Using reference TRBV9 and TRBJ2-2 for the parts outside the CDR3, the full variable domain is DSGVTQTPKHLITATGQRVTLRCSPRSGDLSVYWYQQSLDQGLQFLIQYYNGEERAKGNILERFSAQQFPDLHSELNLSSLELGDSALYFCASSVELGETGELFFGEGSRLTVL.

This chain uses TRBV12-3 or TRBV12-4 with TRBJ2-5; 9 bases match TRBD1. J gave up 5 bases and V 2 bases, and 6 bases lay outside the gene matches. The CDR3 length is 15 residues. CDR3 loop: CASSLNTGGKETQYF. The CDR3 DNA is TGTGCCAGCAGTTTAAACACAGGGGGCAAGGAGACCCAGTACTTC.

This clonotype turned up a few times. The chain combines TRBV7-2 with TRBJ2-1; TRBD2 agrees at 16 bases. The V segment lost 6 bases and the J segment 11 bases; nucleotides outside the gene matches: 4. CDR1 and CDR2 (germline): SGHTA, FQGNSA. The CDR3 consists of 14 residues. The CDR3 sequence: CASSSGLAGGKQFF. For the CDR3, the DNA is TGTGCCAGCAGTTCGGGACTAGCGGGGGGGAAGCAGTTCTTC.

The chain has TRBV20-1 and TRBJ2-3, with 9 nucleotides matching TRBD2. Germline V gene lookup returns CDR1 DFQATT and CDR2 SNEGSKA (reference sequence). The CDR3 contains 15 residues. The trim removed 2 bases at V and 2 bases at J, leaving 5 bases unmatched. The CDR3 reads CSARISGGITDTQYF. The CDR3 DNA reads TGCAGTGCTAGAATCAGCGGGGGGATCACAGATACGCAGTATTTT.

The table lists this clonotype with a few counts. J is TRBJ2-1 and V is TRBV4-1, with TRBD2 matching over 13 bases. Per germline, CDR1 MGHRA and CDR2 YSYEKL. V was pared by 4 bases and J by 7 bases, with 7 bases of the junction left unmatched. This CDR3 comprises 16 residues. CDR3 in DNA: TGCGCCAGCAGCCTGACGACTAGCGGGGGGATGAATGAGCAGTTCTTC. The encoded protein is CASSLTTSGGMNEQFF.

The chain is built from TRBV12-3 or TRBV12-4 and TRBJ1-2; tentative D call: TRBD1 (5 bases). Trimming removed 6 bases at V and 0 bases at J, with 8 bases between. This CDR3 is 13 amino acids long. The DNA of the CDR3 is TGTGCCAGCAGACAGGCAGCTAACTATGGCTACACCTTC. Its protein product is CASRQAANYGYTF.

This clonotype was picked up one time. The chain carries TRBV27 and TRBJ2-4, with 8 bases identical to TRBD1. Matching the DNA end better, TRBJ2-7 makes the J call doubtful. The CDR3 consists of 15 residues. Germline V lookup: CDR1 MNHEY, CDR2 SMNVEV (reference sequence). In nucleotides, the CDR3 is TGTGCCAGCAGCCGACAGGGGCAGATGGGGTACGAGCAGTACTTC. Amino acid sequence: CASSRQGQMGYEQYF.

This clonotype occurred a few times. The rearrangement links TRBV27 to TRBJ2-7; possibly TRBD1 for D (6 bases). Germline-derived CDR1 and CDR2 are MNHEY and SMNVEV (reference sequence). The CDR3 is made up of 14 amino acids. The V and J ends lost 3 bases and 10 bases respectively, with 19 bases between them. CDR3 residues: CASSFGGSRAAQYF. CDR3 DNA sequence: TGTGCCAGCAGTTTTGGGGGCTCCCGGGCGGCCCAGTACTTC.

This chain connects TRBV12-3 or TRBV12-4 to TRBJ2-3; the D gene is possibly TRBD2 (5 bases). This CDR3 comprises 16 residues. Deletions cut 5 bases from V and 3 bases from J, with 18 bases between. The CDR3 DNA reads TGTGCCAGCAGTATTGGAGGAGTCAGAGGAACAGATACGCAGTATTTT. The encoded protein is CASSIGGVRGTDTQYF.

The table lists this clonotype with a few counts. The chain's CDR3 is CAISESGVGNSPLHF. CDR3 sequence (DNA): TGTGCCATCAGTGAGTCGGGGGTTGGTAATTCACCCCTCCACTTT. V and J are TRBV10-3 and TRBJ1-6; D possibly corresponds to TRBD1 (5 bases). Per the germline V gene, CDR1 is ENHRY and CDR2 is SYGVKD. The V end was cut by 0 bases, the J end by 6 bases, with 9 bases between. The CDR3 length is 15 residues.

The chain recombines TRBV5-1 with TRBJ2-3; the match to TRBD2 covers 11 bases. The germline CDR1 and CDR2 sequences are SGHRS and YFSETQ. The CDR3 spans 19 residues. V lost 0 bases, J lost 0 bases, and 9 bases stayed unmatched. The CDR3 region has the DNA TGCGCCAGCAGCTTGGATGGATTAGCGGGGGGGCTAAGCACAGATACGCAGTATTTT. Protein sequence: CASSLDGLAGGLSTDTQYF.

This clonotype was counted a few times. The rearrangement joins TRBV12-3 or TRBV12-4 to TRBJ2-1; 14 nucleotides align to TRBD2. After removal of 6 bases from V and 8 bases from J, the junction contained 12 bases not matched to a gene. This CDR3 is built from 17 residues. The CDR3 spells CASRNSFSTSGGDEQFF. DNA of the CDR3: TGTGCCAGCAGGAACAGCTTCTCGACTAGCGGGGGGGATGAGCAGTTCTTC.

The CDR3 here is CASTLRGGEADTQYF. CDR3 nucleotides: TGTGCCAGCACCCTCCGGGGGGGAGAGGCAGATACGCAGTATTTT. V and J are TRBV7-2 and TRBJ2-3; 8 positions match TRBD2. Unmatched junction bases numbered 10, after V lost 7 bases and J lost 4 bases. Per germline, CDR1 SGHTA and CDR2 FQGNSA. CDR3 length: 15 residues.

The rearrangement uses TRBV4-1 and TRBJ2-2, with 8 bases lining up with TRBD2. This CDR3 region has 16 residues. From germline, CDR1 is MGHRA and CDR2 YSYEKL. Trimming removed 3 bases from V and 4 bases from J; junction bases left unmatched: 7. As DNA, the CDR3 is TGCGCCAGCAGCCACCCGGGGGGGCCGGGCACCGGGGAGCTGTTTTTT. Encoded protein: CASSHPGGPGTGELFF.

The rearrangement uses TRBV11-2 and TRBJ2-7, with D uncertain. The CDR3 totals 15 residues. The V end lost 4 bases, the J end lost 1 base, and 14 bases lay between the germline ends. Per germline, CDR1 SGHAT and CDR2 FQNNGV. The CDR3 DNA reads TGTGCCAGCAGCTCTAGAGGACGGGCATCCTACGAGCAGTACTTC. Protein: CASSSRGRASYEQYF.

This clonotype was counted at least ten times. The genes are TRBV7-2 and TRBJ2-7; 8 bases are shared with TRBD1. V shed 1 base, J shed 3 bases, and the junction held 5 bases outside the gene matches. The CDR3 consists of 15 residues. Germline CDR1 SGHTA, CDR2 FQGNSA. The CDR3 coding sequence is TGTGCCAGCAGCTTAGAAGGGACAGGCTTCTACGAGCAGTACTTC. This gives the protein CASSLEGTGFYEQYF.

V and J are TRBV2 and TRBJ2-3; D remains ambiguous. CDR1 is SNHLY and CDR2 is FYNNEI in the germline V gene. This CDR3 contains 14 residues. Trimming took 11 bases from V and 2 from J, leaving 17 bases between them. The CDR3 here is CASTEALFTDTQYF. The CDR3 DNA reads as TGTGCCTCCACAGAAGCCCTCTTCACAGATACGCAGTATTTT.